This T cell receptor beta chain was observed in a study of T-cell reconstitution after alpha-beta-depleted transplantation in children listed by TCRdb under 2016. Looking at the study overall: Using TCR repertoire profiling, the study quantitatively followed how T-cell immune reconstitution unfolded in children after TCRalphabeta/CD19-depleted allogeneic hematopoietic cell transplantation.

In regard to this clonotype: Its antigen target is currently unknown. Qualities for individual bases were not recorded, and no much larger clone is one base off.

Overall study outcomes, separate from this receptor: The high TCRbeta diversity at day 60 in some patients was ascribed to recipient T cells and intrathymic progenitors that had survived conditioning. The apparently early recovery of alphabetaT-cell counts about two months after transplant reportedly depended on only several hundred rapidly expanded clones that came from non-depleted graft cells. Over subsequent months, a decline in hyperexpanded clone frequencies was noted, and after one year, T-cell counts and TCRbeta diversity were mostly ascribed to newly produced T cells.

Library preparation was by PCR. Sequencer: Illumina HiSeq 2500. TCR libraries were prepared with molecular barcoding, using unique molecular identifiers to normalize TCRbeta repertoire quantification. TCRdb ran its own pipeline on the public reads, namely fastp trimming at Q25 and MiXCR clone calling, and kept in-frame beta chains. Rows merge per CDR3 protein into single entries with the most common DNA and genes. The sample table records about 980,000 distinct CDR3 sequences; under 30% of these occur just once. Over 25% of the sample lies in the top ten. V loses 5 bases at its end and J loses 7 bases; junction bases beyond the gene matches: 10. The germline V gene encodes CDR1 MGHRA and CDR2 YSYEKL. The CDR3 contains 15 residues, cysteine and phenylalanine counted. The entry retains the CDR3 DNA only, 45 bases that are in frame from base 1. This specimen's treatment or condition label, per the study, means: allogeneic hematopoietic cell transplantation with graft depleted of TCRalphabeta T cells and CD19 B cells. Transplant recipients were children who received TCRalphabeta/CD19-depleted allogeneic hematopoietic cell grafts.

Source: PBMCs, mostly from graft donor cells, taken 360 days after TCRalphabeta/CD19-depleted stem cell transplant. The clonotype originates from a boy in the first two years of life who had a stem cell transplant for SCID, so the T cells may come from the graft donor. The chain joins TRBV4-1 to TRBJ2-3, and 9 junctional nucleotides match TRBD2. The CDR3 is CASSVPSGVKYTQYF. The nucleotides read TGCGCCAGCAGCGTCCCTAGCGGGGTAAAGTATACGCAGTATTTT.